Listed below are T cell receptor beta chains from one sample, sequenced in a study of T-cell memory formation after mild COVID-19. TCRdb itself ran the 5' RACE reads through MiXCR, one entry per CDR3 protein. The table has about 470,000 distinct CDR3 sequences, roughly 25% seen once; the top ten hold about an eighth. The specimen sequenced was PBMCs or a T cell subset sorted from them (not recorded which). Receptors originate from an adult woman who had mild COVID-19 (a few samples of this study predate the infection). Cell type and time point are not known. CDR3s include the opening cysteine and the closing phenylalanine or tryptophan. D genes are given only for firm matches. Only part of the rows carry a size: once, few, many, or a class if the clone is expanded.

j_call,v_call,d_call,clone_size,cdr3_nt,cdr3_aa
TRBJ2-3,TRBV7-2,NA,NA,TGTGCCAGCAGCTTAATAACGCCACGAGATACGCAGTATTTT,CASSLITPRDTQYF
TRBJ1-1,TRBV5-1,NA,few,TGCGCCAGCAGCTGGGGAGGGTATGAAGCTTTCTTT,CASSWGGYEAFF
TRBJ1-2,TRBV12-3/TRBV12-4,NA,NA,TGTGCCAGCAGTTTTAATTTAATGGGGAATGGTGGCCGTTATGGCTACACCTTC,CASSFNLMGNGGRYGYTF
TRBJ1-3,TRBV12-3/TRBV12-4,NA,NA,TGTGCCAGCAGTTTACGCAGAAACACCATATATTTT,CASSLRRNTIYF
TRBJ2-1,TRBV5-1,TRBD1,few,TGCGCCAGCAGAGAGACAGGGTCTTCGCGTGGAGTTCGGTTCTTC,CASRETGSSRGVRFF
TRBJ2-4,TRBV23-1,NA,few,TGCGCCAGCACTGCTGTTTTGGACAGAAGGTCAGACATTCAGTACTTC,CASTAVLDRRSDIQYF
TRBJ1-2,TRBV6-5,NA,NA,TGTGCCAGCAGTCCCTCTTGGGGGTCGAATGGCTACACCTTC,CASSPSWGSNGYTF
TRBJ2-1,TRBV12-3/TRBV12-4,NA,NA,TGTGCCACCTCTACCTTCTTGAACAATGAGCAGTTCTTC,CATSTFLNNEQFF
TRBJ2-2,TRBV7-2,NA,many,TGTGCCAGCAGCTTAGCGGGTAGCGGTGGCACCGGGGAGCTGTTTTTT,CASSLAGSGGTGELFF
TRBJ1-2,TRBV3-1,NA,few,TGTGCCAGCAGCCAAGAATTCCGGTCTAGCCCCTATGGCTACACCTTC,CASSQEFRSSPYGYTF
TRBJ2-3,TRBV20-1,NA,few,TGCAGTGCCGGTAGGGCGGACAGCCTCACAGATACGCAGTATTTT,CSAGRADSLTDTQYF
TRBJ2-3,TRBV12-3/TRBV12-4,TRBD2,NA,TGTGCCAGCAGCCAGGGGACTAGCGGGGGGGCGAGTACAGATACGCAGTATTTT,CASSQGTSGGASTDTQYF
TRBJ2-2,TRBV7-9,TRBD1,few,TGTGCCAGCAGCTTCGACAAATGGGGACCGGGACAGGGTGTTTCCGGGGAGCTGTTTTTT,CASSFDKWGPGQGVSGELFF
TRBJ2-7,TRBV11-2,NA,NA,TGTGCCAGCAGCTTAGAGGCTCGGGTGCAGTACTTC,CASSLEARVQYF
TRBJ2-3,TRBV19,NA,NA,TGTGCCAGTAGTATCCAGCGATCCACAGATACGCAGTATTTT,CASSIQRSTDTQYF
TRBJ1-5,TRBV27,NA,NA,TGTGCCAGCAGTTTTGATGGCAATCAGCCCCAGCATTTT,CASSFDGNQPQHF
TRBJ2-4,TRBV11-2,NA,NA,TGTGCCAGCAGCCCGGACCGTAGGAACATTCAGTACTTC,CASSPDRRNIQYF
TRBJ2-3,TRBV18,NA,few,TGTGCCAGCTCACCAAGCATCACAGATACGCAGTATTTT,CASSPSITDTQYF
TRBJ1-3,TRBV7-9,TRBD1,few,TGTGCCAGCAGCTTAGGGGACAGAACCCAATACTCTGGAAACACCATATATTTT,CASSLGDRTQYSGNTIYF
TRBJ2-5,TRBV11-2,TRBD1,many,TGTGCCAGCAGCGAGTGGCGGACAGGGGCGTCCCAGTACTTC,CASSEWRTGASQYF
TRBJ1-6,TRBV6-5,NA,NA,TGTGCCAGCACAGTAGGGAGTAATTCACCCCTCCACTTT,CASTVGSNSPLHF
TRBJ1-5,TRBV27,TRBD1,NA,TGTGCCAGCAGTTCCGGACAGGGAGCCACCAATCAGCCCCAGCATTTT,CASSSGQGATNQPQHF
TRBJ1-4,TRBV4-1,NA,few,TGCGCCAGCAGCCTTCTTTCCAGGGAAAAACTGTTTTTT,CASSLLSREKLFF
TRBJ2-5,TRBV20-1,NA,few,TGCAGTGGGGGTCATGGGGAGACCCAGTACTTC,CSGGHGETQYF
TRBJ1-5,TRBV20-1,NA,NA,TGCAGTGCTAGTGATCGAAATCAGCCCCAGCATTTT,CSASDRNQPQHF
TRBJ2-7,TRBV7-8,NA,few,TGTGCCAGCAGCTGGACGGGAGGGGACAGGCCCCTCGAGCAGTACTTC,CASSWTGGDRPLEQYF
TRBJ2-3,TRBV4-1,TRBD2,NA,TGCGCCAGCAGCCTGGGACTAGTCCCACCAGATACGCAGTATTTT,CASSLGLVPPDTQYF
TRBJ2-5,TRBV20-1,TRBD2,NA,TGCAGTGCTCACGTAGCGGGAGGGAGCCAGTACTTC,CSAHVAGGSQYF
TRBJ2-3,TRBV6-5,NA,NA,TGTGCCAGCAGCCTCCGGACCGATTTCACAGATACGCAGTATTTT,CASSLRTDFTDTQYF
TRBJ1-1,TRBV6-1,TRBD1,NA,TGTGCCAGCAGTGCCGGGACAGGGCCCCTCCAAGCTTTCTTT,CASSAGTGPLQAFF
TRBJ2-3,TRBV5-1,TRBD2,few,TGCGCCAGCAGGCCCCCACTGCCAGCGGGGGTCCCAGATACGCAGTATTTT,CASRPPLPAGVPDTQYF
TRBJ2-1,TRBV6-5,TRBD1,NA,TGTGCCAGCAGTTTGACCGGGACAGGTTCCCACAATGAGCAGTTCTTC,CASSLTGTGSHNEQFF
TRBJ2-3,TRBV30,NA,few,TGTGCCTGGACCGGCGACGGGCATACAGATACGCAGTATTTT,CAWTGDGHTDTQYF
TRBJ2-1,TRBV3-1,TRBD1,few,TGTGCCAGCAGCTCAGGGACAGGGACTATCGACAATGAGCAGTTCTTC,CASSSGTGTIDNEQFF
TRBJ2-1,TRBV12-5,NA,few,TGTGCTAGTGGTCTCTACCACAATGAGCAGTTCTTC,CASGLYHNEQFF
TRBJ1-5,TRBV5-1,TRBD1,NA,TGCGCCAGCAGCTTGGCCCCGGGACAGGGATCGGGTCAGCCCCAGCATTTT,CASSLAPGQGSGQPQHF
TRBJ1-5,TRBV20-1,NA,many,TGCAGTGCTAGAGATAGGGGGACTGTTAGTTATGGCAATCAGCCCCAGCATTTT,CSARDRGTVSYGNQPQHF
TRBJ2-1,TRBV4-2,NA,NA,TGTGCCAGCAGCCAAGATTTATTCGTTGGGACAACACTGAAGCAGTTCTTC,CASSQDLFVGTTLKQFF
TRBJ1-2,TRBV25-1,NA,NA,TGTGCCAGCAGTACCCTAGGGGGACGGCATGGCTACACCTTC,CASSTLGGRHGYTF
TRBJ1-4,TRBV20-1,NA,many,TGCAGTGCCGGAGGGGTTGGGGGCAGAACTAATGAAAAACTGTTTTTT,CSAGGVGGRTNEKLFF
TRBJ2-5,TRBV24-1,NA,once,TGTGCCACCAGTGATCTAAGGGACCAAGAGACCCAGTACTTC,CATSDLRDQETQYF
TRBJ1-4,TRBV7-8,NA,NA,TGTGCCAGCAGCCGATCCCAGGGAGGTGAAGAACTGTTTTTT,CASSRSQGGEELFF
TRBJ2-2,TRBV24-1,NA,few,TGTGCCACCAGTAGGTCGAACACCGGGGAGCTGTTTTTT,CATSRSNTGELFF
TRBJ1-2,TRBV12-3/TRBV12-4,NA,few,TGTGCCAGCAGTTTCGGCCAGGAGGGCTATGGCTACACCTTC,CASSFGQEGYGYTF
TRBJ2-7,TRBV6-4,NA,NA,TGTGCCAGCAGTGAAGACGGAACGAGCTCCTACGAGCAGTACTTC,CASSEDGTSSYEQYF
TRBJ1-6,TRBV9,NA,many,TGTGCCAGCAGCTTTGGGGGTAATTCACCCCTCCACTTT,CASSFGGNSPLHF
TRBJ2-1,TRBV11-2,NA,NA,TGTGCCAGCAGCTCCCGGGACCGCTCCTACAATGAGCAGTTCTTC,CASSSRDRSYNEQFF
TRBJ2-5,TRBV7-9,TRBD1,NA,TGTGCCAGCAGCCCTTGGACAGGGGGGGACCAAGAGACCCAGTACTTC,CASSPWTGGDQETQYF
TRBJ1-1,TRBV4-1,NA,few,TGCGCCAGCAGCCTCCTAATAGGACCCACTGAAGCTTTCTTT,CASSLLIGPTEAFF
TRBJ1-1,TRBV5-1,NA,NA,TGCGCCAGCACCTCCCGGGGGCCCACTGAAGCTTTCTTT,CASTSRGPTEAFF
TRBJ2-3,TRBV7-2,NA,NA,TGTGCCAGCAGCTTTCGCGGCGGTCTCCTTGGTACGCAGTATTTT,CASSFRGGLLGTQYF
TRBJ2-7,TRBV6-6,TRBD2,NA,TGTGCCAGCAGCGGACTAGGGAACGAGCAGTACTTC,CASSGLGNEQYF
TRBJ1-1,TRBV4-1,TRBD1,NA,TGCGCCAGCAGCCAAGAGCCGGGACAGCTGAGCACTGAAGCTTTCTTT,CASSQEPGQLSTEAFF
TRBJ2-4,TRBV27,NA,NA,TGTGCCAGCAGTTTATCCGGGGCGCTAGCCAAAAACATTCAGTACTTC,CASSLSGALAKNIQYF